A selection of T cell receptor beta chains follows, all from one sample in a study of CD4 and CD8 cells across lung adenocarcinoma regions. TCRdb passed the PCR reads through MiXCR, listing each CDR3 protein once. In the table there are about 16,000 distinct CDR3 sequences, roughly 51% of which are singletons. Source material: CD8+ T cells from the center of a lung tumor. Source of these receptors: a female donor with lung adenocarcinoma. The CD4 and CD8 labels of this study may be unreliable. Each CDR3 is given with its conserved first and last residue. D genes are given only for firm matches. Not every row has a clone size; where given, it reads once, few, many or a size class.

D: .; V: TRBV7-7; size: .; J: TRBJ2-3; DNA: TGTGCTAGCGGCCGGGGGCTGGCGGGCAAAGATACTCAGTATTTC; CDR3: CASGRGLAGKDTQYF
D: .; V: TRBV6-1; size: .; J: TRBJ2-4; DNA: TGTGCCAGCAGTCCTACGGGGCTCCCAACCAAAAATACGCAGTACTTC; CDR3: CASSPTGLPTKNTQYF
D: .; V: TRBV10-3; size: many; J: TRBJ1-2; DNA: TGTGCCATCAGTGAGTCGGAATTTTCTGGCTACACCTTC; CDR3: CAISESEFSGYTF
D: .; V: TRBV6-5; size: .; J: TRBJ2-5; DNA: TGTGCCAGCAGTTACGTGGGCCCCGGGGGCACGGGCCAAGAGACGCAGTACTTT; CDR3: CASSYVGPGGTGQETQYF
D: TRBD1; V: TRBV6-5; size: few; J: TRBJ1-6; DNA: TGTGCCAGCAGTTCCGCGGACAGGTGGCGTTCACCCCTCCACTTT; CDR3: CASSSADRWRSPLHF
D: .; V: TRBV6-1; size: .; J: TRBJ1-4; DNA: TGTGCCAGCCACGGGGGAACTAATGAAAAACTGTTTTTT; CDR3: CASHGGTNEKLFF
D: TRBD2; V: TRBV10-2; size: .; J: TRBJ2-7; DNA: TGCGCCAGCATCTTAGATAGCGGGAGGGCCTCTCAGGACGAGCAGTACTTC; CDR3: CASILDSGRASQDEQYF
D: .; V: TRBV10-3; size: .; J: TRBJ2-1; DNA: TGTGCCGGGGGTCCCGGGGGGCGTGACCAAGATACCCAGTATTTC; CDR3: CAGGPGGRDQDTQYF
D: TRBD1; V: TRBV6-1; size: .; J: TRBJ2-5; DNA: TGTGCCAGCAGTCGGGACAGGTCTAGCCCAGAGACCCAGTACTTC; CDR3: CASSRDRSSPETQYF
D: TRBD2; V: TRBV7-2; size: .; J: TRBJ2-3; DNA: TGTGCCAGCAGCTCAGGACTAGTTGTAGATACGCAGTATTTT; CDR3: CASSSGLVVDTQYF
D: TRBD1; V: TRBV11-2; size: .; J: TRBJ1-4; DNA: TGTGCCAGCAGCTTAGAGGCGACAGGGTTGAATGAAAAACTGTTTTTT; CDR3: CASSLEATGLNEKLFF
D: .; V: TRBV6-5; size: .; J: TRBJ2-7; DNA: TGTGCCAGCAGTTACGCGGAAGGAGCCAAAAACACGCAGTACTTC; CDR3: CASSYAEGAKNTQYF
D: .; V: TRBV12-3/TRBV12-4; size: few; J: TRBJ2-1; DNA: TGTGCCAGCAAATTCGGGGCTAGGGGGGGGGACAATGAGCAGTTCTTC; CDR3: CASKFGARGGDNEQFF
D: .; V: TRBV6-1; size: .; J: TRBJ2-3; DNA: TGTGCCAGCAGTGAAGGGTTTGCCCCAGATACGCAGTATTTC; CDR3: CASSEGFAPDTQYF
D: TRBD1; V: TRBV10-3; size: many; J: TRBJ2-3; DNA: TGTGCCACGCACCGGGACAGGGGGACGAATACGCAGTATTTT; CDR3: CATHRDRGTNTQYF
D: .; V: TRBV6-1; size: .; J: TRBJ2-4; DNA: TGTGCCAGCAGTGCGGGGCTCGGGGGCCCACACGAAGGGTCCCAGTACTTC; CDR3: CASSAGLGGPHEGSQYF
D: TRBD2; V: TRBV10-3; size: .; J: TRBJ2-4; DNA: TGTGGCGTCTGGAGGCGGGGGGCCAAAAACATTCAGTACTTT; CDR3: CGVWRRGAKNIQYF
D: TRBD2; V: TRBV6-5; size: .; J: TRBJ2-7; DNA: TGTGCCAGCAGCTTAGCGGGAATCTCCTACGAGCAGTACTTC; CDR3: CASSLAGISYEQYF
D: .; V: TRBV6-1; size: .; J: TRBJ2-3; DNA: TGTGGCGGCAGTCGGGGGGCGGATAACCAAGAGACCCAGTATTTT; CDR3: CGGSRGADNQETQYF
D: .; V: TRBV27; size: many; J: TRBJ1-2; DNA: TGTGCCAGCAGTTCCTTAGGGACACCAACAGCTAACTATGGCTACACCTTC; CDR3: CASSSLGTPTANYGYTF
D: .; V: TRBV7-6; size: few; J: TRBJ1-3; DNA: TGTGCCAGCAGCCCCGCCCCCACCCAGGGTTCTGGAAACACCATATATTTT; CDR3: CASSPAPTQGSGNTIYF
D: .; V: TRBV6-5; size: many; J: TRBJ1-1; DNA: TGTGCCAGCAGTCCTACTCAGGGTAGGATAACTGAAGCTTTCTTT; CDR3: CASSPTQGRITEAFF